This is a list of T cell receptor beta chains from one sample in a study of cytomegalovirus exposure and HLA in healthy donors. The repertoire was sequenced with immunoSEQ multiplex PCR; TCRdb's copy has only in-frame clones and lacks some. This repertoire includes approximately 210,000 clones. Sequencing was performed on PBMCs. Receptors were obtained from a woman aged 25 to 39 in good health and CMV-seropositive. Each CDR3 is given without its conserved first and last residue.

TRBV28	ASKLAGGFTDTQY
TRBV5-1	ASSSVTSGGNNEQF
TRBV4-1	ASSRTGGRNEQF
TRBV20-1	STTGVLEAF
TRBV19	ASRQGADTEAF
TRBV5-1	AVSRVKKGQPQH
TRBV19	ASRAGSSGDTQY
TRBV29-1	SVVPGAGYGYT
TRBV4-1	ASSQEVTGAVGNYGYT
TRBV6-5	ASSYGGRPTGELF
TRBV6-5	ASSEWPFKPQH
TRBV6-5	ASKLNRNTEAF
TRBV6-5	ASRPLRRGETQY
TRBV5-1	ASSMGLGETQY
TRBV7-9	ASSLSQGTDTQY
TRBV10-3	AIRGGPGELF
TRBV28	ASSFLTSGEGETQY
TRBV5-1	ASSLGDRNYGYT
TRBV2	ARQLQEYTEAF
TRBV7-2	ASSLVGTATGNTEAF
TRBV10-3	AISGSRQSSYNSPLH
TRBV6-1	AGTTDRLLNYGYT
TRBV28	ASSLGPWGGTNYGYT
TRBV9	ASSVPGYGYT
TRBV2	ASSEASSSNYGYT
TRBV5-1	ASSLQGATSYEQY
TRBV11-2	ASSHPHRNTGELF
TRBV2	ASSKSRANEQF
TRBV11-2	ASSLDLGRSYEQY
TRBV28	ASSFTGSATNEKLF
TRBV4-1	ASSQSWANTEAF
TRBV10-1	ASSESTGGEQY
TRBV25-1	ASSDPWGLSNEKLF
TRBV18	ASSPEPGEQPQH
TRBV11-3	ASSRGGSPGELF
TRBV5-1	ASSGDRGQGETQY
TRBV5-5	ASSLGGQSYYEQY
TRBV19	ASRIDRRYGYT
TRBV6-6	ASSSEYSNQPQH
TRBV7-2	ASSPDRGGTDTQY
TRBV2	ASLAFRIAGGRDTQY
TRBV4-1	ASSQDVEFEGYEQY
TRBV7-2	ASSPNSGATYEQY
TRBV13	ASSPRRVNEQF